This TCR beta chain was identified in a study of blood T cell repertoires in COVID-19. Data came from immunoSEQ multiplex PCR; TCRdb stores just in-frame clones and leaves some out. Among 200,000 to 250,000 clones, more than 70% were seen once, and the ten largest hold around 12%. The TCR sequence derives from a man at least 80 years old with acute or convalescent COVID-19. Sequencing used peripheral blood.

The DNA for the CDR3 is TGTGCCAGCAGCTCCGAGACTAGAGGCTACAATGAGCAGTTCTTC. This encodes CASSSETRGYNEQFF. V usage is TRBV6-2 or TRBV6-3 and J usage is TRBJ2-1, with D possibly matching TRBD2 (6 bases). CDR1 is MNHEY, CDR2 SVGEGT, per germline. V was shortened by 6 bases and J by 3 bases, with 15 bases between the two germline ends. The CDR3 is 15 residues long.